This passage covers 32 T cell receptor beta chains from one sample sequenced in a study of shared clonotypes between healthy human individuals. Assay used: immunoSEQ multiplex PCR; TCRdb lists only in-frame clones, some missing. The sample has approximately 2,300,000 clones, around 90% seen once. Sequenced input: naive CD4+ T cells from PBMCs. The subset is: CD45RA+ positively selected. Receptors originate from a man aged 18-30 years in good health. Some clones in this sample may be carry-over from other donors' samples.

The chain uses TRBV5-1 and TRBJ2-3, with 9 bases that match TRBD1. V shed 4 bases and J 5 bases; nucleotides not matched to a gene: 14. CDR3 length: 17 amino acids. CDR1 SGHRS and CDR2 YFSETQ come from the germline V gene. CDR3 sequence reads: CASSTGPGQGAGDTQYF. CDR3 DNA: TGCGCCAGCAGCACTGGACCGGGACAGGGTGCTGGAGATACGCAGTATTTT.

In this sample, this clone turned up once. This sample also contains other DNA sequences that code for the same CDR3. The chain uses TRBV30 and TRBJ2-5; 7 bases are shared with TRBD1. The CDR3 runs 13 residues. Germline CDR1 GTSNPN, CDR2 SVGIG (reference sequence). V was clipped by 0 bases and J by 4 bases; unmatched bases: 2. The CDR3 bases are TGTGCCTGGAGTGTACAGGGGTCAGAGACCCAGTACTTC. It encodes CAWSVQGSETQYF.

V usage is TRBV28 and J usage is TRBJ2-2, with 8 bases aligning to TRBD2. Germline V CDR1 and CDR2: MDHEN, SYDVKM. V gave up 4 bases and J gave up 5 bases; unmatched junction bases: 9. This CDR3 has 16 residues. This CDR3 is CASSSLAGRGTGELFF. The CDR3 coding sequence is TGTGCCAGCAGTTCCTTAGCGGGGAGGGGTACCGGGGAGCTGTTTTTT.

The CDR3 region is CASSFGLGTATNEKLFF. The DNA of the CDR3 is TGTGCCAGCAGTTTTGGGCTGGGGACCGCAACTAATGAAAAACTGTTTTTT. The chain has TRBV28 and TRBJ1-4, with D possibly TRBD1 on 5 matching bases. The CDR3 has 17 residues. Germline CDR1 and CDR2: MDHEN and SYDVKM. Trimming stripped 3 bases from V and 0 bases from J, with 14 bases between.

The chain is built from TRBV4-1 and TRBJ2-5; no reliable D call. The CDR3 loop spans 14 amino acids. V shed 4 bases and J shed 3 bases, with 12 bases lying between them. CDR1 is MGHRA, CDR2 YSYEKL, per germline. DNA of the CDR3: TGCGCCAGCAGCCGGAGCCCGGCAGAAGAGACCCAGTACTTC. Translated: CASSRSPAEETQYF.

V gene TRBV28 combines with J gene TRBJ1-1, with D possibly TRBD1 on 6 matching bases. The CDR3 is made up of 16 amino acids. The germline CDR1 and CDR2 sequences are MDHEN and SYDVKM. V lost 6 bases, J lost 4 bases, and 21 bases lay in between. The CDR3 bases are TGTGCCAGCAGGCTAGGGGGGGGGTGGATGAGCACTGAAGCTTTCTTT. It yields the protein CASRLGGGWMSTEAFF.

The chain joins TRBV27 to TRBJ1-1, with TRBD1 identical over 8 bases. The CDR3 spans 14 residues. J lost 6 bases, V lost 5 bases, and 8 bases had no gene match. Germline CDR1 reads MNHEY; CDR2 reads SMNVEV (reference sequence). The CDR3 DNA reads TGTGCCAGCAGTCGGACAGGGAACGGGGCTGAAGCTTTCTTT. This sequence encodes CASSRTGNGAEAFF.

This chain uses TRBV4-3 with TRBJ2-2, with D unresolved. CDR1 is LGHNA, CDR2 YSLEER, per germline. This CDR3 is built from 16 residues. The V and J ends lost 8 bases and 3 bases respectively, with 19 bases between them. The CDR3 protein is CASRKRHRQDTGELFF. DNA for the CDR3: TGCGCCAGCCGGAAGCGTCACCGCCAAGACACCGGGGAGCTGTTTTTT.

The chain links TRBV28 to TRBJ2-7; the match to TRBD1 covers 9 bases. V was clipped by 5 bases and J by 5 bases; unmatched bases: 10. The germline gives CDR1 MDHEN, CDR2 SYDVKM. This CDR3 comprises 15 residues. This CDR3 reads CASSGHRDRVDEQYF. The CDR3 DNA follows: TGTGCCAGCAGTGGGCACCGGGACAGGGTCGACGAGCAGTACTTC. The full variable domain, completed using reference TRBV28 and TRBJ2-7, is DVKVTQSSRYLVKRTGEKVFLECVQDMDHENMFWYRQDPGLGLRLIYFSYDVKMKEKGDIPEGYSVSREKKERFSLILESASTNQTSMYLCASSGHRDRVDEQYFGPGTRLTVT.

This clone was found once. Other DNA sequences from this sample encode an identical CDR3 as well. The genes are TRBV7-6 and TRBJ1-5; unclear D gene. The CDR3 loop spans 13 amino acids. Trimming pared 0 bases from V and 2 bases from J, leaving 2 bases between. Germline CDR1 and CDR2: SGHVS and FNYEAQ. CDR3 DNA: TGTGCCAGCAGCTTAGCCCGCAATCAGCCCCAGCATTTT. Its translation is CASSLARNQPQHF.

This clone was counted a single time. The CDR3 nucleotides are TGTGCCAGCAGCCCCCGTTGGGCCCTGAACACTGAAGCTTTCTTT. It specifies CASSPRWALNTEAFF. The chain joins TRBV27 to TRBJ1-1; D not certain. Germline V gene lookup returns CDR1 MNHEY and CDR2 SMNVEV (reference sequence). The V end was cut by 6 bases, the J end by 0 bases, with 14 bases between. CDR3 length: 15 amino acids.

This sequence joins TRBV6-6 and TRBJ1-2, with D possibly matching TRBD1 (5 bases). The germline CDR1 and CDR2 sequences are MNHNY and SVGAGI (reference sequence). The V gene lost 6 bases and the J gene lost 7 bases, with 12 bases spanning the gap. The CDR3 has 12 residues. The CDR3 here is CASSQGFRGYTF. The CDR3 nucleotides are TGTGCCAGCAGCCAGGGATTTCGTGGCTACACCTTC.

This chain joins TRBV4-1 and TRBJ1-4; no definite D call. Germline values: CDR1 MGHRA, CDR2 YSYEKL. The V end was cut by 4 bases, the J end by 8 bases, with 11 bases between. The CDR3 covers 13 residues. CDR3 amino acids: CASSLTWGEKLFF. In DNA, the CDR3 is TGCGCCAGCAGCCTAACATGGGGAGAAAAACTGTTTTTT.

The V gene is TRBV5-1, the J gene TRBJ2-7, with D possibly matching TRBD2 (7 bases). The CDR3 covers 15 residues. The V gene lost 7 bases and the J gene lost 0 bases, with 17 bases spanning the gap. The germline CDR1 and CDR2 sequences are SGHRS and YFSETQ. This CDR3 reads CASSGGGLSSYEQYF. As DNA, the CDR3 is TGCGCCAGCTCGGGGGGCGGGCTGAGCTCCTACGAGCAGTACTTC.

J is TRBJ1-3 and V is TRBV10-1, with unresolved D. Germline values: CDR1 WNHNN, CDR2 SYGVQD (reference sequence). The CDR3 runs to 15 residues. Trimming took 5 bases from V and 0 from J, leaving 11 bases between them. CDR3 sequence (DNA): TGCGCCAGCAGTCCTGACGGGCACTCTGGAAACACCATATATTTT. This codes for CASSPDGHSGNTIYF.

This clone was counted once. The V and J genes are TRBV11-2 and TRBJ1-3, with D maybe TRBD1 (6 bases). Germline CDR1 reads SGHAT; CDR2 reads FQNNGV. Deletions cut 5 bases from V and 4 bases from J, with 15 bases between. The CDR3 loop spans 15 amino acids. CDR3 sequence: CASSMSGGQGNTIYF. The CDR3 DNA reads TGTGCCAGCAGCATGAGCGGGGGGCAAGGAAACACCATATATTTT.

The chain uses TRBV9 and TRBJ2-1; tentative D call: TRBD2 (6 bases). The CDR3 runs 16 residues. CDR1 and CDR2 (germline): SGDLS, YYNGEE. Trimming took 0 bases from V and 2 from J, leaving 12 bases between them. The CDR3 DNA sequence: TGTGCCAGCAGCGTAGTTGGGGAGGTGGCCTACAATGAGCAGTTCTTC. Protein product: CASSVVGEVAYNEQFF.

This clone was recorded only once. The rearrangement links TRBV23-1 to TRBJ2-6; D perhaps matches TRBD1 (5 bases). Being an ORF, TRBV23-1 has a function that is uncertain. This CDR3 contains 17 residues. V lost 1 base, J lost 1 base, and 11 bases lay in between. CDR3 coding DNA: TGCGCCAGCAGTCAATTGCAGGGTGGGTCTGGGGCCAACGTCCTGACTTTC. Its translation: CASSQLQGGSGANVLTF.

V is TRBV11-2 and J is TRBJ2-1; the D is unclear. Trimming removed 1 base from V and 3 bases from J, with 10 bases in between. Germline V gene sequence: CDR1 SGHAT, CDR2 FQNNGV. CDR3 length: 15 residues. This CDR3 is CASSLGGSYYNEQFF. CDR3 sequence (DNA): TGTGCCAGCAGCTTAGGTGGGTCTTACTACAATGAGCAGTTCTTC.

This clone has only one observation. CDR3 sequence (DNA): TGTGCCAGCAGCGTAGACGGGGGCGTCAACTATGGCTACACCTTC. Protein: CASSVDGGVNYGYTF. V gene TRBV9 combines with J gene TRBJ1-2; a possible D gene is TRBD1 (6 bases). There are 15 residues in the CDR3. Germline V gene data show CDR1 as SGDLS and CDR2 as YYNGEE. V lost 0 bases, J lost 2 bases, and 11 bases lay in between. The entire variable domain, with the rest obtained from reference TRBV9 and TRBJ1-2, is as follows: DSGVTQTPKHLITATGQRVTLRCSPRSGDLSVYWYQQSLDQGLQFLIQYYNGEERAKGNILERFSAQQFPDLHSELNLSSLELGDSALYFCASSVDGGVNYGYTFGSGTRLTVV.

The chain has TRBV23-1 and TRBJ2-2; D not resolved. TRBV23-1 is known as an ORF, though its function is uncertain. The CDR3 loop spans 12 amino acids. The V gene lost 2 bases and the J gene lost 5 bases, with 3 bases spanning the gap. The CDR3 reads CASSQRTGELFF. Here the CDR3 DNA reads TGCGCCAGCAGTCAACGGACCGGGGAGCTGTTTTTT.

V is TRBV5-5 and J is TRBJ2-3, with TRBD2 matching over 8 bases. The germline V gene has CDR1 SGHKS and CDR2 YYEKEE (reference sequence). The CDR3 consists of 16 residues. V lost 0 bases to trimming and J lost 2 bases; unmatched junction nucleotides: 5. The CDR3: CASSLAASGYTDTQYF. For the CDR3, the DNA is TGTGCCAGCAGCTTGGCTGCTAGCGGGTACACAGATACGCAGTATTTT.

This clone was recorded a few times. The chain joins TRBV18 to TRBJ1-1; 8 bases agree with TRBD1. From germline, CDR1 is KGHSH and CDR2 LQKENI. V lost 3 bases and J lost 6; bases outside the gene matches: 6. The CDR3 runs 14 residues. CDR3: CASSPDREWAEAFF. The CDR3, as DNA: TGTGCCAGCTCACCGGACAGGGAATGGGCTGAAGCTTTCTTT. The whole variable domain, filled in from reference TRBV18 and TRBJ1-1, reads NAGVMQNPRHLVRRRGQEARLRCSPMKGHSHVYWYRQLPEEGLKFMVYLQKENIIDESGMPKERFSAEFPKEGPSILRIQQVVRGDSAAYFCASSPDREWAEAFFGQGTRLTVV.

Written as DNA, the CDR3 is TGTGCCAGCAGCTCAGCGGGAGAGAACTACAATGAGCAGTTCTTC. Amino acids: CASSSAGENYNEQFF. The chain is built from TRBV5-4 and TRBJ2-1, with TRBD2 matching over 8 bases. The germline V gene has CDR1 SGHNT and CDR2 YYREEE (reference sequence). V dropped 3 bases and J dropped 3; count of bases not matched to a gene: 5. This CDR3 region has 15 residues. The full variable domain, its missing parts supplied by reference TRBV5-4 and TRBJ2-1, is ETGVTQSPTHLIKTRGQQVTLRCSSQSGHNTVSWYQQALGQGPQFIFQYYREEENGRGNFPPRFSGLQFPNYSSELNVNALELDDSALYLCASSSAGENYNEQFFGPGTRLTVL.

V gene TRBV27 combines with J gene TRBJ2-5, with D perhaps being TRBD1 or TRBD2 (7 bases each). The CDR3 has 15 residues. Germline assignment: CDR1 MNHEY and CDR2 SMNVEV (reference sequence). V lost 6 bases and J 5 bases, leaving 19 bases between the germline ends. Written as DNA, the CDR3 is TGTGCCAGCAGGTGGGGAGGGGGCGGAGGGGAGACCCAGTACTTC. Encoded protein: CASRWGGGGGETQYF.

This sequence joins TRBV5-1 and TRBJ1-5; unclear D gene. CDR1 is SGHRS and CDR2 is YFSETQ in the germline V gene. The ends were cut back, 4 bases at V and 4 bases at J, with 12 bases in the middle. The CDR3 spans 14 residues. CDR3 bases: TGCGCCAGCAGCCAGGCTTCGACAAATCAGCCCCAGCATTTT. Protein: CASSQASTNQPQHF. Complete variable domain (other parts from reference TRBV5-1 and TRBJ1-5): KAGVTQTPRYLIKTRGQQVTLSCSPISGHRSVSWYQQTPGQGLQFLFEYFSETQRNKGNFPGRFSGRQFSNSRSEMNVSTLELGDSALYLCASSQASTNQPQHFGDGTRLSIL.

The V call is TRBV27, the J call TRBJ1-5, with D possibly matching TRBD1 (6 bases). Germline CDR1 reads MNHEY; CDR2 reads SMNVEV (reference sequence). The CDR3 covers 17 residues. Trimming pared 5 bases from V and 2 bases from J, leaving 19 bases between. CDR3 protein: CASSPGTNNLGNQPQHF. As DNA, the CDR3 is TGTGCCAGCAGTCCCGGGACAAACAATCTGGGCAATCAGCCCCAGCATTTT.

The chain has TRBV6-1 and TRBJ2-7; TRBD2 matches at 8 bases. Per germline, CDR1 MNHNS and CDR2 SASEGT. The CDR3 covers 15 residues. Losses at the gene ends were 3 bases for V and 1 base for J; bases not matched to a gene: 5. The CDR3 region has the DNA TGTGCCAGCAGTGATCTAGTAGCGGGATCCTACGAGCAGTACTTC. It yields the protein CASSDLVAGSYEQYF.

The chain joins TRBV6-6 to TRBJ1-1, with 11 bases matching TRBD1. The CDR3 sequence is 15 residues long. The junction had 8 bases not matched to a gene; V was cut back by 5 bases and J by 6 bases. Germline V gene sequence: CDR1 MNHNY, CDR2 SVGAGI (reference sequence). CDR3 region: CASSNRDRGVPEAFF. CDR3 bases: TGTGCCAGCAGTAACCGGGACAGGGGGGTCCCTGAAGCTTTCTTT.

The V and J genes are TRBV7-2 and TRBJ2-7, with TRBD1 matching 8 bases. Germline lookup yields CDR1 SGHTA and CDR2 FQGNSA. This CDR3 has 14 amino acids. CDR3 nucleotide sequence: TGTGCAACCGGTTGGGACAGGTATGCCTACGAGCAGTACTTC. The encoded protein is CATGWDRYAYEQYF.

V gene TRBV18 combines with J gene TRBJ2-5; TRBD1 is a possible D gene (6 bases). This CDR3 contains 16 residues. CDR1 and CDR2 (germline): KGHSH, LQKENI. Trimming removed 5 bases at V and 1 base at J, with 17 bases between. CDR3 in DNA: TGTGCCAGCTCATCAAACAGGGCAGGCGGCCAAGAGACCCAGTACTTC. Translating it yields CASSSNRAGGQETQYF.

The CDR3 sequence: CASSPETAGAYEQYF. CDR3 sequence (DNA): TGCGCCAGCAGCCCCGAGACGGCGGGAGCCTACGAGCAGTACTTC. The chain joins TRBV5-1 to TRBJ2-7; 7 positions agree with TRBD2. Germline V gene sequence: CDR1 SGHRS, CDR2 YFSETQ. The CDR3 has 15 amino acids. V was pared by 4 bases and J by 2 bases, with 9 bases of the junction left unmatched.